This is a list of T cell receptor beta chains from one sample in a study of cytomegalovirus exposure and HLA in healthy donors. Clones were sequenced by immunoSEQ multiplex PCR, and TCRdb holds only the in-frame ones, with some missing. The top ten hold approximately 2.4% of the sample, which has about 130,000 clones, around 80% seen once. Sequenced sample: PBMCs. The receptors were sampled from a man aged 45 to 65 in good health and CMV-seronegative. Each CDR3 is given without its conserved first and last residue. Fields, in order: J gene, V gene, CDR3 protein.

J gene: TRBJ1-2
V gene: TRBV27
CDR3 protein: ASSFQGQNYGYT

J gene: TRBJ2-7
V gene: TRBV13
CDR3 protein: ASSYGQGASYEQY

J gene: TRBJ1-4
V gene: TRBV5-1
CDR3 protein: ASSYPEGEKLF

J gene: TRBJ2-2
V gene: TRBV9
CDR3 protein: ASSNLAGLEPGELF

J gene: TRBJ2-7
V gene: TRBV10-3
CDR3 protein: AISDPGHAYEYEQY

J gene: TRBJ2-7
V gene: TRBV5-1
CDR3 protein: ASSLGTGIPYEQY

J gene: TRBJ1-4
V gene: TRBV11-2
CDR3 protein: ASSVTGGTYEKLF

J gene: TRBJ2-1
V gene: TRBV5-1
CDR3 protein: ASSPLLEREQF

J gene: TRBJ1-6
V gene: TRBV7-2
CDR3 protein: ASSTRERNSPLH

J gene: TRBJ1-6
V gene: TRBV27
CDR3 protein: ASSLWDSGTPLH

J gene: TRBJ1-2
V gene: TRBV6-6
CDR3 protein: ASADRRYGYT

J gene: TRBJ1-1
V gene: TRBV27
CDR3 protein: ASSLAGGLDTEAF

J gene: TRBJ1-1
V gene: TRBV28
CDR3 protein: ASSLSYRSEAF